Here is one T cell receptor (beta chain) with its context. Its specificity is unknown. The sort gate was single viable CD3+CD4+CD8-CD45RO+ cells for memory CD4+ T cells. Donors' CMV status reflects serum IgG against pp150, pp28, p38, p52. The assay was immunoSEQ multiplex PCR, and TCRdb's table has in-frame clones only and misses some. The table has tens of thousands of clones, 75% to 80% seen once. The sample originates from a study of memory CD4+ T cells and cytomegalovirus serostatus. Study-wide context: Donors were healthy Belgian adults, fewer than ten CMV seropositive and about two dozen seronegative.

Regarding the study as a whole: Median bootstrapped AUC for CMV status was just over 0.94 originally, about 0.9 US-trained.

Germline lookup yields CDR1 MNHNY and CDR2 SVGAGI (reference sequence). Trimming cost V 5 bases and J 0 bases, with 14 bases left between them. This CDR3 has 16 amino acids. The rearrangement uses TRBV6-6 and TRBJ2-4; D is possibly TRBD1 (7 bases). The TCR comes from an adult in good health and CMV-seronegative. Sequenced: memory CD4+ T cells from blood. CDR3 in DNA: TGTGCCAGCAGTCGGGGGACAGACTTAGCCAAAAACATTCAGTACTTC. Its translation is CASSRGTDLAKNIQYF.